This T cell receptor (beta chain) was identified in a study of T cell responses to AZD1222 COVID-19 vaccine. The wider study: It was second doses at about 4 or about 12 weeks that were pooled.

This clone was counted only a few times. What it binds is unknown. Method: immunoSEQ multiplex PCR; TCRdb's copy keeps in-frame clones and lacks some. Among 100,000 to 150,000 clones listed, approximately 85% were seen once. Germline CDR1 reads MRHNA; CDR2 reads SNTAGT. This CDR3 region has 13 residues. V was trimmed by 2 bases and J by 5 bases, leaving 4 bases between them. Study-wide results and caveats: Spike regions recognized by vaccine-associated CD4 TCRs spanned the protein, led by 160-218 and 743-854. Spike-specific TCR breadth and depth both grew after two AZD1222 doses. Most donors were white British and more were female, and clonal diversity was possibly underestimated.

This TCR was recovered from an adult in good health. The input for sequencing was peripheral blood, taken on day 0 of AZD1222 vaccination. This chain links TRBV6-4 with TRBJ1-6; D unclear. CDR3 sequence reads: CASSDRDNSPLHF. CDR3 coding DNA: TGTGCCAGCAGTGACAGGGATAATTCACCCCTCCACTTT.